This T cell receptor (beta chain) was identified during a study of T cells in women clearing cervical HPV infection listed by TCRdb under 2018. Broadly, across the study: Cases were about two dozen women with histologically confirmed HPV16-related CIN3 or worse, including 2 invasive cancers. The 20 to 25 controls were women who cleared a single incident HPV16 infection within 12 months without developing precancer or cancer. Blood from cases was drawn at the visit where the lesion was first identified, while blood from controls was drawn once the infection was no longer detected. Among cases, blood sampling occurred a median of roughly 160 days after lesion detection, with an interquartile range of roughly 85 to 220 days. HLA typing was available for only a few women, so HLA type could not be excluded as a confounder. This exploratory proof-of-principle case-control study, nested within the Guanacaste HPV Natural History Study in Costa Rica, compared TCR repertoires among women with different cervical HPV16 outcomes. Cases and controls were matched on year of sample collection and on age within five years. A median age of about 30 years was observed in cases versus under 40 in controls, and no significant differences in baseline characteristics were found. The parent cohort enrolled around 9,800 women aged 18 or older in Guanacaste, Costa Rica, during about 1992 to 1994 and followed them for more than 6 years. As quality controls, five blinded duplicates were added to each group, bringing the total to approximately 60 samples made up of some 50 participants and 10 or so replicates. General study outcomes and caveats: Random forest classifiers that combined richness and V gene abundances separated cases from controls with an estimated AUC of around 0.84. Because the number of T cells in each sample was unknown, differences in richness could reflect differing T-cell content rather than repertoire biology. CIN3+ cases had significantly higher TCR repertoire richness than controls across sequencing depths, but evenness did not differ between the groups. The cross-sectional design could not show whether associations preceded infection or resulted from it; effector/memory subsets and HPV-specific T cells were not isolated. Cases had lower TRBV6-7 relative abundance than controls (around 0.11% versus 0.15%; Bonferroni P = 0.0008).

Using the immunoSEQ assay, multiplex PCR amplified TCR beta CDR3 regions from an average of approximately 1,200 ng of genomic DNA per sample. To correct primer bias, the assay used a complete synthetic TCR repertoire to set an amplification baseline. The amplicons were sequenced on the Illumina platform. Per the authors' processing: Error correction of the sequences involved clustering with frequency ratios plus a modified nearest-neighbor algorithm, after which the sequences were analyzed in the immunoSEQ Analyzer using IMGT gene definitions. At each rarefaction depth, TCR richness and evenness were averaged across 20 rarefaction repeats, and samples with fewer sequences than that depth were excluded. V, D and J gene relative abundances were compared between groups with Wilcoxon rank sum tests, applying FDR correction. For the blinded duplicates, the intraclass correlation was nearly 96% for TCR richness and averaged 76.4% across more than 60 gene segments. What TCRdb holds here is the immuneACCESS table cut down to in-frame rearrangements. Part of the clones is not present; checked against another copy, under half of the missing clones reflect an unresolved V gene, and the others are unexplained. The DNA was the basis for D and trimming; V, J and clone size are from that table. The table kept for this sample lists 23,000 or so clones. Of the sample, roughly 2.7% is held by the ten largest clones.

No count is logged; frequency rates this clone as medium-sized (0.01 to 0.1%). What antigen it recognizes has not been identified. The read halts 3 residues ahead of the CDR3 end, with the missing end drawn from the germline J gene. CDR1 and CDR2, looked up from the germline V gene, are SNHLY and FYNNEI. Here V drops 2 bases and J drops 4 bases, and the junction holds 5 bases not matched to any gene. There are 16 amino acids in the CDR3, from cysteine to phenylalanine inclusive. The DNA shown is the part of the CDR3 that was read: 39 bases, in frame from base 1. Every participant had a single incident cervical HPV16 infection, and prevalent HPV16 infections were excluded. Cervical HPV DNA was detected by MY09/MY11 PCR, and genotyping was performed by dot-blot hybridization. Around 14 mL of heparinized blood was centrifuged, after which the buffy coat was aliquoted, frozen at -30 degrees C, and then stored at -80 degrees C. QIAGEN kits were used to extract genomic DNA from the buffy coat specimens.

In this chain, TRBV2 is recombined with TRBJ2-2; 9 junctional bases match TRBD1. The source material was blood buffy coat. This TCR derives from a woman between 18 and 70 years old with a cervical HPV16 infection that either progressed to CIN3+ or cleared (not recorded which). The CDR3 corresponds to CASSERTGEVTGELFF. Incomplete CDR3 DNA: TGTGCCAGCAGTGAACGGACAGGGGAGGTCACCGGGGAG. Reference TRBV2 and TRBJ2-2 proteins supply the regions before and after the CDR3; the full variable domain is: EPEVTQTPSHQVTQMGQEVILRCVPISNHLYFYWYRQILGQKVEFLVSFYNNEISEKSEIFDDQFSVERPDGSNFTLKIRSTKLEDSAMYFCASSERTGEVTGELFFGEGSRLTVL.